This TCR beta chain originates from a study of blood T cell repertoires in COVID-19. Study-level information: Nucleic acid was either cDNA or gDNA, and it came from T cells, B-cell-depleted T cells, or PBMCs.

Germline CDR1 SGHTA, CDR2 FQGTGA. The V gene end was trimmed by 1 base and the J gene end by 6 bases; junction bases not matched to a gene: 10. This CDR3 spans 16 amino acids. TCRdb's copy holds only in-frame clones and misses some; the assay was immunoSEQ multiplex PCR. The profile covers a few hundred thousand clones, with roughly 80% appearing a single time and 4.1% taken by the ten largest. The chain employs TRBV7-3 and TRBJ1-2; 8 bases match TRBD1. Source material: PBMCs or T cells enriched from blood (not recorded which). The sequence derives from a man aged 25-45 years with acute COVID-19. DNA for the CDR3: TGTGCCAGCAGCTTAAGTCAAGGGACAGGACAGGATGGCTACACCTTC. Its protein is CASSLSQGTGQDGYTF.